A selection of T cell receptor beta chains follows, all from one sample in a study of CD8 T cells in Susac syndrome. TCRdb ran MiXCR on the immunoSEQ multiplex PCR reads and lists one entry per CDR3 protein. The repertoire holds more than 90,000 distinct CDR3 sequences, with around 92% as singletons. The sequenced sample was CD4+ T cells from PBMCs. These receptors all stem from a human donor with multiple sclerosis. Each CDR3 is given without its conserved first and last residue. Fields, in order: J gene, V gene, D gene, CDR3 protein. D genes are given only for firm matches.

>TRBJ2-6|TRBV10-3|TRBD1
AADPGTEYSGANVLT
>TRBJ1-5|TRBV6-1|.
ASIWAYGNQPQH
>TRBJ2-5|TRBV5-6|TRBD1
ASSRSGQVQETQY
>TRBJ2-3|TRBV20-1|.
SAPYSTDTQY
>TRBJ1-2|TRBV2|TRBD1
ASSEPGQGNYGYT
>TRBJ1-1|TRBV2|.
ASSGQTNTEAF
>TRBJ1-4|TRBV7-8|.
ASSLGNEKLF
>TRBJ2-5|TRBV30|.
AWSGGDPETQY
>TRBJ1-4|TRBV2|TRBD1
AGWDRRNEKLF
>TRBJ2-3|TRBV3-1|.
ASSLRGYTDTQY
>TRBJ2-5|TRBV29-1|.
SANRGGGKETQY
>TRBJ2-1|TRBV30|TRBD2
AWSRGRGFNDEQF